One sample yielded the 20 T cell receptor beta chains listed below, sequenced in a study of blood T cell repertoires in COVID-19. TCRdb's copy holds only in-frame clones and misses some; the assay was immunoSEQ multiplex PCR. The table has roughly 260,000 clones, 88% seen once; the top ten hold approximately 3.7%. The sample consisted of peripheral blood. These receptors all come from a man aged 55-75 years who had recovered from COVID-19.

J is TRBJ2-1 and V is TRBV10-3; D is possibly TRBD2 (6 bases). The ends were cut back, 10 bases at V and 6 bases at J, with 10 bases in the middle. CDR3 length: 11 residues. Germline assignment: CDR1 ENHRY and CDR2 SYGVKD. The chain's CDR3 is CATGSLNEQFF. The DNA of the CDR3 is TGTGCCACCGGGAGCCTCAATGAGCAGTTCTTC.

In its sample, this clone was seen once. The chain is built from TRBV5-1 and TRBJ2-1, with D unresolved. This CDR3 region has 12 residues. V lost 4 bases, J lost 10 bases, and 12 bases lay in between. Germline CDR1 reads SGHRS; CDR2 reads YFSETQ. The CDR3 DNA follows: TGCGCCAGCAGCCTACTTGCCGAAGAGCAGTTCTTC. Translating gives CASSLLAEEQFF.

The rearrangement joins TRBV5-1 to TRBJ1-3, with 7 bases matching TRBD1. Per the germline V gene, CDR1 is SGHRS and CDR2 is YFSETQ. The CDR3 totals 13 residues. The J segment lost 4 bases and the V segment lost 4 bases, leaving 2 bases of the junction unmatched. The CDR3 sequence: CASSTGQGNTIYF. In DNA, the CDR3 is TGCGCCAGCAGCACGGGACAGGGAAACACCATATATTTT.

The V call is TRBV10-3, the J call TRBJ2-2, with 7 bases identical to TRBD1. Germline lookup yields CDR1 ENHRY and CDR2 SYGVKD. With V trimmed by 5 bases and J by 5 bases, 5 bases remained unmatched. CDR3 length equals 14 residues. CDR3 sequence (DNA): TGTGCCATCAGTTCCGGGACAGAGACCGGGGAGCTGTTTTTT. It encodes CAISSGTETGELFF.

The chain couples TRBV10-3 to TRBJ2-1; 9 nucleotides line up with TRBD1. CDR1 and CDR2 from the germline V gene are ENHRY and SYGVKD. This CDR3 region has 15 residues. V shed 5 bases, J shed 8 bases, and the junction held 10 bases outside the gene matches. For the CDR3, the DNA is TGTGCCATCAGTCTCGGGACAGGGCGCGACCATGAGCAGTTCTTC. This codes for CAISLGTGRDHEQFF.

The chain carries TRBV6-5 and TRBJ1-2; D unresolved. CDR1 and CDR2 (germline): MNHEY, SVGAGI. With 0 bases removed from V and 6 bases from J, the gap between germline ends came to 14 bases. This CDR3 contains 15 residues. CDR3 in amino acids: CASSYSASGGHGYTF. CDR3 DNA sequence: TGTGCCAGCAGTTACTCTGCCAGCGGTGGTCATGGCTACACCTTC.

The CDR3 reads CASSLDRGRNEQFF. The DNA of the CDR3 is TGTGCCAGCAGCTTAGACCGGGGGAGGAATGAGCAGTTCTTC. The chain couples TRBV7-2 to TRBJ2-1, with D possibly TRBD2 on 6 matching bases. The V end was cut by 1 base, the J end by 7 bases, with 11 bases between. Per germline, CDR1 SGHTA and CDR2 FQGNSA. The CDR3 extends over 14 amino acids.

This chain uses TRBV9 with TRBJ2-2, with 10 bases identical to TRBD1. The CDR3 consists of 17 residues. After removal of 1 base from V and 6 bases from J, the junction contained 9 bases not matched to a gene. The germline gives CDR1 SGDLS, CDR2 YYNGEE. The CDR3 loop reads CASSVSLDRGNSGELFF. As DNA, the CDR3 is TGTGCCAGCAGCGTAAGCTTGGACAGGGGGAATTCCGGGGAGCTGTTTTTT. The full variable domain, completed using reference TRBV9 and TRBJ2-2, is DSGVTQTPKHLITATGQRVTLRCSPRSGDLSVYWYQQSLDQGLQFLIQYYNGEERAKGNILERFSAQQFPDLHSELNLSSLELGDSALYFCASSVSLDRGNSGELFFGEGSRLTVL.

This chain connects TRBV3-1 (or the pseudogene TRBV3-2) to TRBJ1-5, with D perhaps TRBD1 (5 bases). Germline CDR1 LGHDT, CDR2 YNNKEL (reference sequence). The CDR3 sequence is 13 residues long. V was pared by 6 bases and J by 7 bases, with 13 bases between. DNA of the CDR3: TGTGCCAGCAGTGGGACTGGCCAGCAGCCCCAGCATTTT. This codes for CASSGTGQQPQHF.

The chain joins TRBV9 to TRBJ1-5; 8 positions match TRBD1. V lost 3 bases, J lost 7 bases, and 6 bases stayed unmatched. There are 14 residues in the CDR3. Germline V CDR1 and CDR2: SGDLS, YYNGEE. In nucleotides, the CDR3 is TGTGCCAGCAGCGGGGGACAGGAGAAACAGCCCCAGCATTTT. Translating it yields CASSGGQEKQPQHF.

The chain joins TRBV9 to TRBJ2-1, with a weak D call TRBD1 (6 bases). The V and J ends lost 0 bases and 3 bases respectively, with 13 bases between them. Germline V gene sequence: CDR1 SGDLS, CDR2 YYNGEE. The CDR3 covers 16 residues. In DNA, the CDR3 is TGTGCCAGCAGCGTAGGGGGGCTCGAACACTACAATGAGCAGTTCTTC. Translation gives CASSVGGLEHYNEQFF.

The chain recombines TRBV30 with TRBJ1-2; TRBD1 aligns across 9 bases. CDR1 GTSNPN and CDR2 SVGIG come from the germline V gene (reference sequence). V gave up 0 bases and J gave up 2 bases; unmatched junction bases: 10. The CDR3 loop spans 17 amino acids. CDR3 DNA sequence: TGTGCCTGGAGTGTACGAATTCGGGGACAGGGAAACTATGGCTACACCTTC. The encoded protein is CAWSVRIRGQGNYGYTF.

V and J are TRBV11-2 and TRBJ2-6; TRBD2 aligns across 11 bases. Germline lookup yields CDR1 SGHAT and CDR2 FQNNGV. The CDR3 contains 18 residues. J lost 2 bases, V lost 5 bases, and 8 bases had no gene match. In DNA, the CDR3 is TGTGCCAGCAGCCCCTTTAGCGGGGGGGTGACTGGGGCCAACGTCCTGACTTTC. Protein sequence: CASSPFSGGVTGANVLTF.

This clone was detected only once. CDR3 nucleotide sequence: TGTGCCAGTAGGAAGGACAGGGAGTCTAACAATGAGCAGTTCTTC. It is translated as CASRKDRESNNEQFF. The chain has TRBV19 and TRBJ2-1, with 8 bases aligning to TRBD1. CDR1 is LNHDA and CDR2 is SQIVND in the germline V gene (reference sequence). J gave up 5 bases and V 6 bases, and 9 bases lay outside the gene matches. This CDR3 contains 15 residues.

V and J are TRBV27 and TRBJ2-3; 9 positions match TRBD2. The V gene end was trimmed by 2 bases and the J gene end by 3 bases; junction bases not matched to a gene: 6. Germline V gene data show CDR1 as MNHEY and CDR2 as SMNVEV (reference sequence). The CDR3 totals 16 residues. In DNA form, the CDR3 reads TGTGCCAGCAGTTTACTGGCGGGGGGGTTAACAGATACGCAGTATTTT. Its translation is CASSLLAGGLTDTQYF.

V usage is TRBV24-1 and J usage is TRBJ2-6; maybe TRBD1 (6 bases). There are 19 residues in the CDR3. In germline, CDR1 is KGHDR, CDR2 SFDVKD. V lost 11 bases to trimming and J lost 5 bases, with 30 bases between them. The CDR3 protein is CAIQDLHRDTLVRANVLTF. The CDR3 region has the DNA TGTGCCATCCAAGACCTTCACCGGGACACCCTCGTACGGGCCAACGTCCTGACTTTC.

The gene calls are TRBV4-2 and TRBJ1-5; no reliable D call. The CDR3 runs 13 residues. Germline CDR1 and CDR2: LGHNA and YNFKEQ. Trimming cost V 4 bases and J 5 bases, with 9 bases left between them. CDR3 in DNA: TGTGCCAGCAGCCGAAAAACAGATCAGCCCCAGCATTTT. Its translation: CASSRKTDQPQHF.

Only one count was recorded for this clone. The V gene is TRBV9, the J gene TRBJ2-7; TRBD2 matches 11 bases. With V trimmed by 4 bases and J by 0 bases, 3 bases remained unmatched. Germline assignment: CDR1 SGDLS and CDR2 YYNGEE. The CDR3 is 15 amino acids. Here the CDR3 reads CASSFGTSGSYEQYF. For the CDR3, the DNA is TGTGCCAGCAGCTTCGGGACTAGCGGCTCCTACGAGCAGTACTTC.

The chain uses TRBV24-1 and TRBJ2-3, with 7 bases matching TRBD2. The CDR3 extends over 15 amino acids. V lost 5 bases to trimming and J lost 0 bases; unmatched junction nucleotides: 4. Germline-derived CDR1 and CDR2 are KGHDR and SFDVKD. CDR3 in amino acids: CATSVGGTSTDTQYF. In DNA form, the CDR3 reads TGTGCCACCAGTGTGGGGGGGACTAGCACAGATACGCAGTATTTT.

CDR3 nucleotides: TGTGCCTGGAGTGGGACTAGCAAGCGGGGGGTAGAGCAGTACTTC. Its protein product is CAWSGTSKRGVEQYF. V gene TRBV30 combines with J gene TRBJ2-7, with TRBD2 identical over 9 bases. This CDR3 contains 15 residues. After removal of 1 base from V and 7 bases from J, the junction contained 11 bases not matched to a gene. The germline V gene encodes CDR1 GTSNPN and CDR2 SVGIG (reference sequence).